The rows below give T cell receptor beta chains drawn from one sample of a study of T cells in Graves' hyperthyroidism and ophthalmopathy. TCRdb used MiXCR to reprocess the multiplex PCR reads, holding one entry per CDR3 protein. The data contain hundreds of thousands of distinct CDR3 sequences, 45% of them seen just once; the ten biggest clones take up less than 9%. Sequenced sample: peripheral blood or thyroid tissue (not recorded which). Every receptor here comes from an adult man with Graves' disease, either hyperthyroidism or ophthalmopathy (not recorded which). Both conserved end residues are part of each CDR3. D genes are given only for firm matches. Size values are once, few and many counts, or a class for expanded clones, and some rows have none.

-,TRBV12-3/TRBV12-4,TRBJ1-2,many,TGTGCCAGCAGCGACACGGCCTATGGCTACACCTTC,CASSDTAYGYTF
-,TRBV7-6,TRBJ1-2,-,TGTGCCAGCAGCCGCCAAGGTCGCGGGTTTGGCTACACCTTC,CASSRQGRGFGYTF
TRBD1,TRBV24-1,TRBJ2-2,-,TGTGCCACCAGTGATGGTGACAGGGCCCCCCGAAACACCGGGGAGCTGTTTTTT,CATSDGDRAPRNTGELFF
TRBD1,TRBV7-9,TRBJ1-6,-,TGTGCCAGCAGCTTAGAGCAGGGGGCGTATAATTCACCCCTCCACTTT,CASSLEQGAYNSPLHF
TRBD1,TRBV2,TRBJ1-5,-,TGTGCCAGCAGATTCGGACAGGGGGATCAGCCCCAGCATTTT,CASRFGQGDQPQHF
TRBD2,TRBV20-1,TRBJ2-5,-,TGCAGTGCTAGAGATTCGGACAGCGGGGGGACAGAGACCCAGTACTTC,CSARDSDSGGTETQYF
-,TRBV12-3/TRBV12-4,TRBJ2-7,-,TGTGCCAGCACCCCGAATCAGGAATACGAGCAGTACTTC,CASTPNQEYEQYF
-,TRBV2,TRBJ1-3,many,TGTGCCAGCAGTGAAGGCTCTGGAAACACCATATATTTT,CASSEGSGNTIYF
-,TRBV4-1,TRBJ1-3,once,TGCGCCAGCAGCTCTCGGACAGCGCAGGACACCATATATTTT,CASSSRTAQDTIYF
TRBD1,TRBV7-2,TRBJ2-2,few,TGTGCCAGCAGACGATCAGGGGGCGCGGGCACCGGGGAGCTGTTTTTT,CASRRSGGAGTGELFF
TRBD1,TRBV20-1,TRBJ1-6,many,TGCAGTGCTAGGGACAGGGCTGGATCACCCCTCCACTTT,CSARDRAGSPLHF
-,TRBV7-6,TRBJ1-1,-,TGTGCCAGCAGCTTAAGGCGGCCGGGTCGGGCTTTCAACACTGAAGCTTTCTTT,CASSLRRPGRAFNTEAFF
-,TRBV5-6,TRBJ2-5,-,TGTGCCAGCAGCTCGCTGGGCCGTCAGGAGACCCAGTACTTC,CASSSLGRQETQYF
-,TRBV13,TRBJ1-2,few,TGTGCCAGCAGCTCGAACCATTATGGGGATGATGGCTACACCTTC,CASSSNHYGDDGYTF
TRBD2,TRBV10-1,TRBJ2-7,many,TGCGCCAGCAGTGATAGCGGGAGAAGCGAGCAGTACTTC,CASSDSGRSEQYF
TRBD1,TRBV11-2,TRBJ1-2,many,TGTGCCAGCAGCTTAGCCGGGGGACAGGGGCCGGGGGACACCTTC,CASSLAGGQGPGDTF
-,TRBV19,TRBJ1-5,few,TGTGCCAGTAGTATTCGGGTAGAACTAAGCAATCAGCCCCAGCATTTT,CASSIRVELSNQPQHF
-,TRBV19,TRBJ1-1,-,TGTGCCAGTAGTCCCGAGGGCGGTCAGGGGAACACTGAAGCTTTCTTT,CASSPEGGQGNTEAFF
-,TRBV20-1,TRBJ1-4,-,TGCAGTGCTAGTCACGGACGGGTTGCAACTAATGAAAAACTGTTTTTT,CSASHGRVATNEKLFF
TRBD1,TRBV6-1,TRBJ1-4,many,TGTGCCAGCAGTGCGACAGACAGGGGTTTTGGAAAACTGTTTTTT,CASSATDRGFGKLFF
-,TRBV6-1,TRBJ2-7,-,TGTGCCAGCAGTTGGGACACTAACTACGAGCAGTACTTC,CASSWDTNYEQYF
-,TRBV20-1,TRBJ1-5,-,TGCAGTGCTAGCGCACCTCAGGGTCAGCCCCAGCATTTT,CSASAPQGQPQHF
-,TRBV9,TRBJ1-4,-,TGTGCCAGCAGCGTAGGTGGAGGGTTTAGGTTTTTT,CASSVGGGFRFF
-,TRBV7-9,TRBJ2-7,-,TGTGCCAGCAGCCCCGGCTCCGGGAACTTCTACGAGCAGTACTTC,CASSPGSGNFYEQYF
-,TRBV7-7,TRBJ2-5,once,TGTGCTAGCAGCTCAAACCCGCAAGAGACCCAGTACTTC,CASSSNPQETQYF